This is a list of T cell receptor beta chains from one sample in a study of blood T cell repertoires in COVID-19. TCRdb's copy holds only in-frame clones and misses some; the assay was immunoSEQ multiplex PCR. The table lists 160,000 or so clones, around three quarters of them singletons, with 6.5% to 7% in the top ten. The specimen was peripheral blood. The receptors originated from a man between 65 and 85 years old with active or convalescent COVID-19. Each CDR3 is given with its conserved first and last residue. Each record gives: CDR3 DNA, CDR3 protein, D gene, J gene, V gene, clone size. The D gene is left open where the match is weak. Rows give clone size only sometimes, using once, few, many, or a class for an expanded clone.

CDR3 DNA: TGTGCCAGCAGCTTAGCCAGGACTAGCGGGCCCCAGTACTTC
CDR3 protein: CASSLARTSGPQYF
D gene: TRBD2
J gene: TRBJ2-5
V gene: TRBV7-2
clone size: -

CDR3 DNA: TGTGCCAGCAGCTTTAAATCCTTCTTGAACACTGAAGCTTTCTTT
CDR3 protein: CASSFKSFLNTEAFF
D gene: -
J gene: TRBJ1-1
V gene: TRBV5-6
clone size: -

CDR3 DNA: TGTGCCAGCAGCTTAGACGCGGTCGGGAAACTGTTTTTT
CDR3 protein: CASSLDAVGKLFF
D gene: -
J gene: TRBJ1-4
V gene: TRBV7-2
clone size: -

CDR3 DNA: TGTGCCAGCAGTTTCCTAACAGGGGGAAGCACAGATACGCAGTATTTT
CDR3 protein: CASSFLTGGSTDTQYF
D gene: TRBD1
J gene: TRBJ2-3
V gene: TRBV6-5
clone size: -

CDR3 DNA: TGCGCCAGCAGCCAAGGACAGGGGGCGGATCGAGCTTTCTTT
CDR3 protein: CASSQGQGADRAFF
D gene: TRBD1
J gene: TRBJ1-1
V gene: TRBV4-1
clone size: -

CDR3 DNA: TGTGCCAGTAGTACTCGACAGGGTAGCTATGGCTACACCTTC
CDR3 protein: CASSTRQGSYGYTF
D gene: TRBD1
J gene: TRBJ1-2
V gene: TRBV19
clone size: -

CDR3 DNA: TGTGCCTGGAGAGCAGGGTCTGGAAACACCATATATTTT
CDR3 protein: CAWRAGSGNTIYF
D gene: -
J gene: TRBJ1-3
V gene: TRBV30
clone size: -

CDR3 DNA: TGCGCCAGTTCACAGGGTTACACCGGGGAGCTGTTTTTT
CDR3 protein: CASSQGYTGELFF
D gene: -
J gene: TRBJ2-2
V gene: TRBV5-1
clone size: -

CDR3 DNA: TGTGCCTGGAGTAAAGGGACAGAAGGTGAGCAGTTCTTC
CDR3 protein: CAWSKGTEGEQFF
D gene: TRBD1
J gene: TRBJ2-1
V gene: TRBV30
clone size: few

CDR3 DNA: TGTGCCAGCAGCCAAGATTATCGTTACACAAGGCAGTACTTC
CDR3 protein: CASSQDYRYTRQYF
D gene: -
J gene: TRBJ2-7
V gene: TRBV3-1/TRBV3-2
clone size: -

CDR3 DNA: TGCACCAGCAGCCAAGAGGTATGGCGGGGGGTCTCCTACGAGCAGTACTTC
CDR3 protein: CTSSQEVWRGVSYEQYF
D gene: -
J gene: TRBJ2-7
V gene: TRBV1
clone size: few

CDR3 DNA: TGTGCCTGGAGAATCCCAGGATCGACAACCGAGCAGTACTTC
CDR3 protein: CAWRIPGSTTEQYF
D gene: -
J gene: TRBJ2-7
V gene: TRBV30
clone size: -

CDR3 DNA: TGTGCCAGCAGTGGGAGGCCCCCCGGGGAGCTGTTTTTT
CDR3 protein: CASSGRPPGELFF
D gene: -
J gene: TRBJ2-2
V gene: TRBV27
clone size: -

CDR3 DNA: TGTGCCAGCAGCTTACATCAGGGTCTGAGCTACACCTTC
CDR3 protein: CASSLHQGLSYTF
D gene: -
J gene: TRBJ1-2
V gene: TRBV7-2
clone size: -

CDR3 DNA: TGTGCCAGCGGACGGACTAGCGGTTACGAGCAGTACTTC
CDR3 protein: CASGRTSGYEQYF
D gene: TRBD2
J gene: TRBJ2-7
V gene: TRBV2
clone size: -

CDR3 DNA: TGTGCCAGCAGTTACTCACAGAGCACAGATACGCAGTATTTT
CDR3 protein: CASSYSQSTDTQYF
D gene: -
J gene: TRBJ2-3
V gene: TRBV6-5
clone size: -

CDR3 DNA: TGTGCCAGCCTCCCCCCGGACAGGGGGCTTGGTGGCTACACCTTC
CDR3 protein: CASLPPDRGLGGYTF
D gene: TRBD1
J gene: TRBJ1-2
V gene: TRBV19
clone size: -

CDR3 DNA: TGTGCCAGCAGCTTAGTATCAAGCCCGTGGAGGGAGACCCAGTACTTC
CDR3 protein: CASSLVSSPWRETQYF
D gene: -
J gene: TRBJ2-5
V gene: TRBV7-9
clone size: -

CDR3 DNA: TGCGCCAGCAGCATGAGGGTCCAAGAGACCCAGTACTTC
CDR3 protein: CASSMRVQETQYF
D gene: -
J gene: TRBJ2-5
V gene: TRBV5-1
clone size: -

CDR3 DNA: TGCGCCAGCAGCTTGGATGTACTAGCTGGCACAGATACGCAGTATTTT
CDR3 protein: CASSLDVLAGTDTQYF
D gene: -
J gene: TRBJ2-3
V gene: TRBV5-1
clone size: -

CDR3 DNA: TGTGCCGCCGACGCCGGGACTCGTATCCAAGGGCAGTACTTC
CDR3 protein: CAADAGTRIQGQYF
D gene: -
J gene: TRBJ2-7
V gene: TRBV30
clone size: -

CDR3 DNA: TGTGCCATCACTAGCGGGGGATCCAACAATGAGCAGTTCTTC
CDR3 protein: CAITSGGSNNEQFF
D gene: TRBD2
J gene: TRBJ2-1
V gene: TRBV10-3
clone size: -

CDR3 DNA: TGTGCCAGCAGCGGACAGTACTATGGCTACACCTTC
CDR3 protein: CASSGQYYGYTF
D gene: -
J gene: TRBJ1-2
V gene: TRBV27
clone size: few

CDR3 DNA: TGCAGCGGCTCAGTAATAGAGACCCAGTACTTC
CDR3 protein: CSGSVIETQYF
D gene: -
J gene: TRBJ2-5
V gene: TRBV29-1
clone size: once

CDR3 DNA: TGTGCCAGCAGCCAAGCCCTCGGTGTGTACGAGCAGTACTTC
CDR3 protein: CASSQALGVYEQYF
D gene: -
J gene: TRBJ2-7
V gene: TRBV3-1/TRBV3-2
clone size: once

CDR3 DNA: TGCGCCAGCGGAGATCCGACCCAAAGCACAGATACGCAGTATTTT
CDR3 protein: CASGDPTQSTDTQYF
D gene: -
J gene: TRBJ2-3
V gene: TRBV5-1
clone size: -

CDR3 DNA: TGTGCCAGCAGCGCGGAGGGGACAGGACCTTCACCCCTCCACTTT
CDR3 protein: CASSAEGTGPSPLHF
D gene: TRBD1
J gene: TRBJ1-6
V gene: TRBV9
clone size: -

CDR3 DNA: TGTGCCAGCAGCCGGACCGGGGGGGACGGCGAGCAGTACTTC
CDR3 protein: CASSRTGGDGEQYF
D gene: TRBD2
J gene: TRBJ2-7
V gene: TRBV4-2
clone size: -

CDR3 DNA: TGTGCCATCAGGGGACAGTCAACTAATGAAAAACTGTTTTTT
CDR3 protein: CAIRGQSTNEKLFF
D gene: TRBD1
J gene: TRBJ1-4
V gene: TRBV10-3
clone size: -

CDR3 DNA: TGTGCCAGCAGTGATGGGACAGGGCCTCGTGGCTACACCTTC
CDR3 protein: CASSDGTGPRGYTF
D gene: TRBD1
J gene: TRBJ1-2
V gene: TRBV2
clone size: -

CDR3 DNA: TGTGCCTGGAGCCAAACAGGGGTCTTCAATGAGCAGTTCTTC
CDR3 protein: CAWSQTGVFNEQFF
D gene: TRBD1
J gene: TRBJ2-1
V gene: TRBV30
clone size: once

CDR3 DNA: TGTGCCAGCAGTGAGCTCGGAGTAGAGGGCAATCAGCCCCAGCATTTT
CDR3 protein: CASSELGVEGNQPQHF
D gene: -
J gene: TRBJ1-5
V gene: TRBV6-1
clone size: -

CDR3 DNA: TGCGCCAGCAGCTTGTCCACAGGGGCGTCTCGAAACACCATATATTTT
CDR3 protein: CASSLSTGASRNTIYF
D gene: TRBD1
J gene: TRBJ1-3
V gene: TRBV5-1
clone size: once

CDR3 DNA: TGTGCCAGCAGCTTGGGAACCAGACAGGGTGGCCTTAACTATGGCTACACCTTC
CDR3 protein: CASSLGTRQGGLNYGYTF
D gene: TRBD1
J gene: TRBJ1-2
V gene: TRBV7-2
clone size: -

CDR3 DNA: TGTGCCAGCACTGGATCCACAGGGGGCAATCAGCCCCAGCATTTT
CDR3 protein: CASTGSTGGNQPQHF
D gene: TRBD1
J gene: TRBJ1-5
V gene: TRBV28
clone size: -

CDR3 DNA: TGTGCCAGCAGTGACTCCCGGTATGGCTACACCTTC
CDR3 protein: CASSDSRYGYTF
D gene: -
J gene: TRBJ1-2
V gene: TRBV6-4
clone size: -

CDR3 DNA: TGTGCCAGCAGGGGCCCCTATAATTCACCCCTCCACTTT
CDR3 protein: CASRGPYNSPLHF
D gene: -
J gene: TRBJ1-6
V gene: TRBV27
clone size: -

CDR3 DNA: TGCAGCGTTGAACTAGGCCAGGGAATCTTTCGGGAGGAGACCCAGTACTTC
CDR3 protein: CSVELGQGIFREETQYF
D gene: -
J gene: TRBJ2-5
V gene: TRBV29-1
clone size: once

CDR3 DNA: TGTGCCAGCAGTCGGACAGGGGATGAAAAACTGTTTTTT
CDR3 protein: CASSRTGDEKLFF
D gene: TRBD1
J gene: TRBJ1-4
V gene: TRBV4-2
clone size: -